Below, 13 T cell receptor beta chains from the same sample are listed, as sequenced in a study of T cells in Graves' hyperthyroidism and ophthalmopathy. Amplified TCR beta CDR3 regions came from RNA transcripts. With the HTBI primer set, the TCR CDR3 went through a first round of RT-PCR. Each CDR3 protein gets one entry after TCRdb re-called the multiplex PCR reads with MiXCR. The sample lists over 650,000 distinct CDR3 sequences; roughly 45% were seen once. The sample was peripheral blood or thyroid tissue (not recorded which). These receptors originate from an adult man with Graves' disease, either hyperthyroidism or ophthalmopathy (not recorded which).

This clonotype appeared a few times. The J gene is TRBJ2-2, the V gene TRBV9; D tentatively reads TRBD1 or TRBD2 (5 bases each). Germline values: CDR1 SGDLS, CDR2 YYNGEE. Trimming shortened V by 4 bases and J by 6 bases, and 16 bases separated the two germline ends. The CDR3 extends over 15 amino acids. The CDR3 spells CASSPTWGRAGELFF. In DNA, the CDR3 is TGTGCCAGCAGCCCCACTTGGGGGAGAGCCGGGGAGCTGTTTTTT.

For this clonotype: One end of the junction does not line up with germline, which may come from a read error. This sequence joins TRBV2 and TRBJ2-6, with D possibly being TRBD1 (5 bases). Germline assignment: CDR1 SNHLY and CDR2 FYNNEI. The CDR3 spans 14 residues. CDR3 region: CASKFQGGEQTEAF. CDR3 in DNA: TGTGCCAGCAAGTTTCAGGGTGGGGAACAGACTGAAGCTTTC.

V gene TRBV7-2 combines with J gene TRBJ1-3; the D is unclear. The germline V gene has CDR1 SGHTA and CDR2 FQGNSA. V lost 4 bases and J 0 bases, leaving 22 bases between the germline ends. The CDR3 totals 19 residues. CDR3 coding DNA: TGTGCCAGCAGCTCCCCGAGTTGGCAGTCCCCCTTCTCTGGAAACACCATATATTTT. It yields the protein CASSSPSWQSPFSGNTIYF.

The CDR3: CASSLAGDQPQYF. For the CDR3, the DNA is TGTGCCAGCAGCTTGGCAGGGGACCAGCCCCAGTACTTC. The V call is TRBV7-9, the J call TRBJ2-5; D possibly corresponds to TRBD1 (6 bases). The germline V gene encodes CDR1 SEHNR and CDR2 FQNEAQ (reference sequence). V was pared by 3 bases and J by 9 bases, with 14 bases between. The CDR3 contains 13 residues.

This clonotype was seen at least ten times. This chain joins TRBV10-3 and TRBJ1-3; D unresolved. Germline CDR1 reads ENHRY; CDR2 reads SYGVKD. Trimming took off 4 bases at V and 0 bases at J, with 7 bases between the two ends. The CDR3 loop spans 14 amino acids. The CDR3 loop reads CAISVGNSGNTIYF. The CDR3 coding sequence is TGTGCCATCAGTGTTGGGAACTCTGGAAACACCATATATTTT.

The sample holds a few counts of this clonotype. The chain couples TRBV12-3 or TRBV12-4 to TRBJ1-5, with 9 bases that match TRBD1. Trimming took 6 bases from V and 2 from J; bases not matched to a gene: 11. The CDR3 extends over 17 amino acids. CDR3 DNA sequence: TGTGCCAGCAGCCCTGGACAGGGGATAACGGGCAATCAGCCCCAGCATTTT. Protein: CASSPGQGITGNQPQHF.

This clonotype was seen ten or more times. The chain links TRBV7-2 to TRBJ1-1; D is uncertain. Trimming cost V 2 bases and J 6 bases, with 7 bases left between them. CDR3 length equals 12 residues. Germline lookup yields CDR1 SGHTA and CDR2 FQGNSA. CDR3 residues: CASSLSRAEAFF. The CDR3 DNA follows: TGTGCCAGCAGCTTAAGTCGCGCTGAAGCTTTCTTT.

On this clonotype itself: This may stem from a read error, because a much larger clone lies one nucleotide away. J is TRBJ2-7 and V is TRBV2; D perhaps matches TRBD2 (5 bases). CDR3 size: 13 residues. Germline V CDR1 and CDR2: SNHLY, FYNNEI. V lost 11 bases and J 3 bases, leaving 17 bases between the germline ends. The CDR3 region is CAGNPAVIYEQYF. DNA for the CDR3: TGTGCCGGCAATCCAGCGGTAATCTACGAGCAGTACTTC. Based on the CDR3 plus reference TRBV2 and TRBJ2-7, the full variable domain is EPEVTQTPSHQVTQMGQEVILRCVPISNHLYFYWYRQILGQKVEFLVSFYNNEISEKSEIFDDQFSVERPDGSNFTLKIRSTKLEDSAMYFCAGNPAVIYEQYFGPGTRLTVT.

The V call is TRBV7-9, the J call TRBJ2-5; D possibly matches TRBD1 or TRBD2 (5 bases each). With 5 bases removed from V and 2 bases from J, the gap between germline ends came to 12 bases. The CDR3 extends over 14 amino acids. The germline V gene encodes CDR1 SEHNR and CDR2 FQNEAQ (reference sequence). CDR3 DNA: TGTGCCAGCAGCCGGGACCTGAGGCAAGAGACCCAGTACTTC. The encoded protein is CASSRDLRQETQYF.

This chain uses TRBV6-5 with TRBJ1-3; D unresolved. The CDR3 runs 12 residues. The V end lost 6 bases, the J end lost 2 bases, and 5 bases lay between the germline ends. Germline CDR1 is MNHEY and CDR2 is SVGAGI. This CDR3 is CASRGPGNTIYF. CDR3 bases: TGTGCCAGCAGGGGCCCTGGAAACACCATATATTTT.

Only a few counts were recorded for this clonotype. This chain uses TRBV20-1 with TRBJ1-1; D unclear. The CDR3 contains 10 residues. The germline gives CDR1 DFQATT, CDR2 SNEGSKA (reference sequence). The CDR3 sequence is CSARGRGAFF. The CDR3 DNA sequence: TGCAGCGCCCGCGGGCGGGGAGCTTTCTTT.

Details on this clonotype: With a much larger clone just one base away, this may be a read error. The CDR3 loop reads CASIKTGTYYGYTF. The CDR3 DNA is TGTGCCAGCATCAAAACCGGGACATACTATGGCTACACCTTC. The chain carries TRBV2 and TRBJ1-2; TRBD1 might be the D (6 bases). CDR3 length: 14 residues. In germline, CDR1 is SNHLY, CDR2 FYNNEI. The V and J ends lost 7 bases and 3 bases respectively, with 15 bases between them.

The CDR3 sequence is CASSARQGTGSPLHF. As DNA, the CDR3 is TGTGCCAGCAGCGCCCGACAGGGTACGGGATCACCCCTCCACTTT. The chain uses TRBV2 and TRBJ1-6; 7 bases agree with TRBD1. V shed 6 bases and J 10 bases; nucleotides not matched to a gene: 12. This CDR3 region has 15 residues. Germline V gene lookup returns CDR1 SNHLY and CDR2 FYNNEI.